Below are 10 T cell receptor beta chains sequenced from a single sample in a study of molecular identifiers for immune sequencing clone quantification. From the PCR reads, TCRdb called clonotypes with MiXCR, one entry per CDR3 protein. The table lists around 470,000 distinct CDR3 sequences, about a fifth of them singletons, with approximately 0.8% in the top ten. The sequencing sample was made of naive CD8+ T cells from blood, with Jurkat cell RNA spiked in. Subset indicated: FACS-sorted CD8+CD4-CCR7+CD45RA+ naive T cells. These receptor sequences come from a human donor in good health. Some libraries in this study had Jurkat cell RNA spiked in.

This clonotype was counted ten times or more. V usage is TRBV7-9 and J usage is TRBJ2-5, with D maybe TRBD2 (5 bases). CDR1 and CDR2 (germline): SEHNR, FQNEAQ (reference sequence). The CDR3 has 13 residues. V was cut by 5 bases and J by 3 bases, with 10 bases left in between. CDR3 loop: CASSQAEKETQYF. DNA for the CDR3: TGTGCCAGCAGCCAAGCGGAGAAAGAGACCCAGTACTTC.

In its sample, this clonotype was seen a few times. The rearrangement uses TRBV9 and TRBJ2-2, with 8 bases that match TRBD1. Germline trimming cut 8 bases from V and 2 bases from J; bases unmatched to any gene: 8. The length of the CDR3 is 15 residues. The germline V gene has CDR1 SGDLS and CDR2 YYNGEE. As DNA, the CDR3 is TGTGCCAGTGGACAGGGCACCACTAACACCGGGGAGCTGTTTTTT. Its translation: CASGQGTTNTGELFF. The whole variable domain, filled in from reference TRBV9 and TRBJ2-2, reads DSGVTQTPKHLITATGQRVTLRCSPRSGDLSVYWYQQSLDQGLQFLIQYYNGEERAKGNILERFSAQQFPDLHSELNLSSLELGDSALYFCASGQGTTNTGELFFGEGSRLTVL.

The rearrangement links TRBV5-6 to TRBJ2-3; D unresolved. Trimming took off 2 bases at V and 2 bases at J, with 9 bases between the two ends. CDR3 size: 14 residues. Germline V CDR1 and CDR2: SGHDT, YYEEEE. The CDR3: CASSLIRTTDTQYF. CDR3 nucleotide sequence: TGTGCCAGCAGCTTAATACGGACCACAGATACGCAGTATTTT.

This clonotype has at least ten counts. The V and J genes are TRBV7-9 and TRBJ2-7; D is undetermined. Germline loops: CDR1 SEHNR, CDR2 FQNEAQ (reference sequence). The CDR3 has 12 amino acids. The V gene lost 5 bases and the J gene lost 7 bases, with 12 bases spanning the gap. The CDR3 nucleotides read TGTGCCAGCAGCAGTAATCACCGGGAGCAGTACTTC. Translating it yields CASSSNHREQYF.

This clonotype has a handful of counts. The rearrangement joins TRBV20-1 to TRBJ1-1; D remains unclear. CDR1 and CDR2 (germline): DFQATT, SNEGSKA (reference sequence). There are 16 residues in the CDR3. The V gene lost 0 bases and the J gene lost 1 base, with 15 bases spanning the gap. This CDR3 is CSARDRRAPRNTEAFF. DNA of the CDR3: TGCAGTGCTAGAGATAGGCGTGCTCCTAGGAACACTGAAGCTTTCTTT.

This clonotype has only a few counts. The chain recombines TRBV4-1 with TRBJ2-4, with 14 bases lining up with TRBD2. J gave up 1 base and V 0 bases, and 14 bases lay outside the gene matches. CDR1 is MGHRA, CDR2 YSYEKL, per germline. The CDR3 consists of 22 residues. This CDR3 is CASSQESAGTSGGTWAKNIQYF. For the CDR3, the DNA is TGCGCCAGCAGCCAAGAAAGTGCCGGGACTAGCGGGGGAACCTGGGCCAAAAACATTCAGTACTTC.

The CDR3 reads CAHRSISNTEAFF. The CDR3 DNA is TGTGCCCACCGCTCCATTAGTAACACTGAAGCTTTCTTT. V usage is TRBV28 and J usage is TRBJ1-1; D is unresolved. This CDR3 contains 13 residues. Deletions cut 11 bases from V and 2 bases from J, with 15 bases between. Per germline, CDR1 MDHEN and CDR2 SYDVKM.

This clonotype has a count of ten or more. CDR3 in amino acids: CASSQVQGSYEQYF. Written as DNA, the CDR3 is TGCGCCAGCAGCCAAGTTCAGGGGTCCTACGAGCAGTACTTC. This sequence joins TRBV4-1 and TRBJ2-7; TRBD1 is a possible D gene (6 bases). This CDR3 region has 14 residues. The V end was cut by 1 base, the J end by 1 base, with 8 bases between. From germline, CDR1 is MGHRA and CDR2 YSYEKL.

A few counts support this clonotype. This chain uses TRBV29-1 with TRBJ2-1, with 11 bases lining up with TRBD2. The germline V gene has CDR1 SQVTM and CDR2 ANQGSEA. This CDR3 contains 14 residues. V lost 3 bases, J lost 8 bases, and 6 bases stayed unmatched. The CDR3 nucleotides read TGCAGCGTTGAGTTAGCGGGAGGGCCCTATGAGCAGTTCTTC. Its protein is CSVELAGGPYEQFF.

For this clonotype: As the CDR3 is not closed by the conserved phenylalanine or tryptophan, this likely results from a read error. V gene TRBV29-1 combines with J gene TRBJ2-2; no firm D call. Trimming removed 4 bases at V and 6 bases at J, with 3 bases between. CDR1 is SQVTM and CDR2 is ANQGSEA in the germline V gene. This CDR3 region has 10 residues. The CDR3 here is CSVVPGELFV. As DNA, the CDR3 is TGCAGCGTTGTGCCCGGGGAGCTGTTTGTT.